Below are 2 T cell receptor beta chains sequenced from a single sample in a study of CD8+ T cells in alopecia areata. Peripheral blood and lesional scalp punch biopsies came from alopecia areata patients. RNA extraction and reverse transcription yielded cDNA as sequencing template. Clones were read by immunoSEQ multiplex PCR, and TCRdb kept only the in-frame ones, dropping some. The sample gives some 16,000 clones, roughly 60% of which show up once; approximately 13% is in the top ten. Sequencing was performed on skin. The receptors come from a human donor with alopecia areata.

By frequency in the sample, this clone is medium-sized (0.01 to 0.1%). The chain recombines TRBV7-9 with TRBJ2-5; D perhaps matches TRBD2 (6 bases). V was pared by 1 base and J by 2 bases, with 14 bases between. Germline V gives CDR1 SEHNR, CDR2 FQNEAQ (reference sequence). The CDR3 runs to 16 residues. The CDR3: CASSLGDSGQQETQYF. The CDR3 coding sequence is TGTGCCAGCAGCTTAGGAGACAGCGGGCAACAAGAGACCCAGTACTTC. Using reference TRBV7-9 and TRBJ2-5 for the parts outside the CDR3, the full variable domain is DTGVSQNPRHKITKRGQNVTFRCDPISEHNRLYWYRQTLGQGPEFLTYFQNEAQLEKSRLLSDRFSAERPKGSFSTLEIQRTEQGDSAMYLCASSLGDSGQQETQYFGPGTRLLVL.

V gene TRBV2 combines with J gene TRBJ1-2; perhaps TRBD1 as D (6 bases). This CDR3 is 12 amino acids long. Germline lookup yields CDR1 SNHLY and CDR2 FYNNEI. The V gene lost 10 bases and the J gene lost 3 bases, with 12 bases spanning the gap. The CDR3 sequence is CATRTAHYGYTF. Here the CDR3 DNA reads TGTGCCACAAGGACAGCTCACTATGGCTACACCTTC.